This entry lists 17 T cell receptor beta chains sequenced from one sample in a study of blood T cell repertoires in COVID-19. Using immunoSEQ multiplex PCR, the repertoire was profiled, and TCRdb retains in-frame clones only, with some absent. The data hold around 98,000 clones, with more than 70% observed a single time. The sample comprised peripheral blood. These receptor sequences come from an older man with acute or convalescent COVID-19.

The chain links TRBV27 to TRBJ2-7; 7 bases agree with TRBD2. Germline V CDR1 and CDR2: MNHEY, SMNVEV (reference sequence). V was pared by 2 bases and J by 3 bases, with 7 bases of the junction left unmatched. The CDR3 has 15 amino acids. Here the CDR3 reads CASSLEPSGGYEQYF. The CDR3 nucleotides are TGTGCCAGCAGTTTAGAACCTAGCGGTGGCTACGAGCAGTACTTC.

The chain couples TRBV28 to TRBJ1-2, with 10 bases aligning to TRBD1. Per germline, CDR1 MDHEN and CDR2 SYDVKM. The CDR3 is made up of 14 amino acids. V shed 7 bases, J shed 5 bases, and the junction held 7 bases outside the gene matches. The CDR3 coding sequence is TGTGCCAGCACCCAGACAGGGGGCGGGTATGGCTACACCTTC. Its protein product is CASTQTGGGYGYTF.

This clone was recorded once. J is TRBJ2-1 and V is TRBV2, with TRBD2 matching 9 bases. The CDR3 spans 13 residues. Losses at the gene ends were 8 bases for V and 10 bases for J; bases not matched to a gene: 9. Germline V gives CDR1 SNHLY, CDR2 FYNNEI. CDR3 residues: CASYIAGVGEQFF. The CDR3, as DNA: TGTGCCAGCTACATAGCGGGAGTTGGCGAGCAGTTCTTC.

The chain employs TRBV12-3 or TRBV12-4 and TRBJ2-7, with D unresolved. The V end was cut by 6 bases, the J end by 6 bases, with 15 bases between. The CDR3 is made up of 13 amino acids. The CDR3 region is CASSPLLAREQYF. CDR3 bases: TGTGCCAGCAGCCCCCTCCTGGCCCGCGAGCAGTACTTC.

The CDR3 region has the DNA TGTGCCTGGAGTGTACTGCGGGATCAGCCCCAGCATTTT. This translates into CAWSVLRDQPQHF. This chain links TRBV30 with TRBJ1-5; D is uncertain. CDR1 and CDR2 (germline): GTSNPN, SVGIG (reference sequence). This CDR3 comprises 13 residues. V shed 0 bases and J shed 5 bases, with 8 bases lying between them.

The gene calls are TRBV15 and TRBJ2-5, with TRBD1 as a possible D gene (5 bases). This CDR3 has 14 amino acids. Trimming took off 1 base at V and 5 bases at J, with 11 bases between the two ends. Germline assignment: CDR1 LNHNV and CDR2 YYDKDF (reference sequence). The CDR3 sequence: CATSRGGQGETQYF. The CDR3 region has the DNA TGTGCCACCAGCAGAGGCGGCCAGGGTGAGACCCAGTACTTC.

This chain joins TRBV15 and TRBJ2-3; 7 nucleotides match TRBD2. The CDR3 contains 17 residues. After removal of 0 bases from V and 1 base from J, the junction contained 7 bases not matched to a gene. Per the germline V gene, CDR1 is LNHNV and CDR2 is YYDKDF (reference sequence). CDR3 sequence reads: CATSRDWSGGGTDTQYF. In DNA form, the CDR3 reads TGTGCCACCAGCAGAGATTGGAGTGGGGGGGGCACAGATACGCAGTATTTT.

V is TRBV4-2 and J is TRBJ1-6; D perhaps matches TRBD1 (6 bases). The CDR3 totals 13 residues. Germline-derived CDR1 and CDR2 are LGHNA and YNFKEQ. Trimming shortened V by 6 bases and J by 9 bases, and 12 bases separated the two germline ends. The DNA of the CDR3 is TGTGCCAGCAGGGCAGGGGATGGTTCACCCCTCCACTTT. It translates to CASRAGDGSPLHF.

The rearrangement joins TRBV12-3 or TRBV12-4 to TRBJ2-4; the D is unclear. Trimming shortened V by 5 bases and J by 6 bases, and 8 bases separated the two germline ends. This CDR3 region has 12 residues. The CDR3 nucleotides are TGTGCCAGCAGTCTCAGAACAAACATTCAGTACTTC. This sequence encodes CASSLRTNIQYF.

CDR3 nucleotide sequence: TGTGCCACCAGTCAGGAGGGAAACTATGGCTACACCTTC. This gives the protein CATSQEGNYGYTF. The chain is built from TRBV24-1 and TRBJ1-2; D remains ambiguous. Deletions cut 6 bases from V and 2 bases from J, with 9 bases between. Germline CDR1 and CDR2: KGHDR and SFDVKD. This CDR3 spans 13 amino acids.

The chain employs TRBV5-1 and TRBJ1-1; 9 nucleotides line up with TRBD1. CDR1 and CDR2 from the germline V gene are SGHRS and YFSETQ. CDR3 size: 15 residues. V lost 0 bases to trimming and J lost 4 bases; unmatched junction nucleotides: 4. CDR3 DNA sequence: TGCGCCAGCAGCTTGGGGACAGGGGTAGGCACTGAAGCTTTCTTT. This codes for CASSLGTGVGTEAFF.

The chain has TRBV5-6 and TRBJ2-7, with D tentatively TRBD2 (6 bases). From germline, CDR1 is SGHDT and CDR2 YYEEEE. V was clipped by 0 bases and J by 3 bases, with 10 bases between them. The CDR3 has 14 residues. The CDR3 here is CASSLGGDFYEQYF. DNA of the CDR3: TGTGCCAGCAGCTTGGGAGGGGACTTCTACGAGCAGTACTTC.

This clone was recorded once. The CDR3 DNA sequence: TGCGCCAGCAGCCAAGCTAGCGGGAGGGCGAACACCGGGGAGCTGTTTTTT. It yields the protein CASSQASGRANTGELFF. This chain connects TRBV4-1 to TRBJ2-2; 12 bases are shared with TRBD2. This CDR3 region has 17 residues. Trimming cost V 1 base and J 0 bases; bases outside gene matches: 0. The germline V gene encodes CDR1 MGHRA and CDR2 YSYEKL.

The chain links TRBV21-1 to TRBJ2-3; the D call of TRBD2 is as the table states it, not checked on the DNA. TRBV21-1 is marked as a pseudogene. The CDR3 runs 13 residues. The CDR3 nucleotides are TGTGCCAGCAGCCCCCGGCGGCTAGTTACGCAGTATTTT. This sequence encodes CASSPRRLVTQYF.

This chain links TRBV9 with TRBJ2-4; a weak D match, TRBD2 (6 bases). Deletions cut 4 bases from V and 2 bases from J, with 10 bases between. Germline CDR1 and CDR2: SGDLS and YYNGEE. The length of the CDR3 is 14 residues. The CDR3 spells CASSPGLTKNIQYF. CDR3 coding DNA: TGTGCCAGCAGCCCGGGACTCACCAAAAACATTCAGTACTTC.

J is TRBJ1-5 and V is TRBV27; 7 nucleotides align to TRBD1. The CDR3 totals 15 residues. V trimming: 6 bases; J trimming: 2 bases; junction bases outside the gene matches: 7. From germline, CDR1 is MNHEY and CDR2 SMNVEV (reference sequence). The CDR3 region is CASRQGTVGNQPQHF. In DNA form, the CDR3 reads TGTGCCAGCAGACAGGGGACTGTGGGCAATCAGCCCCAGCATTTT.

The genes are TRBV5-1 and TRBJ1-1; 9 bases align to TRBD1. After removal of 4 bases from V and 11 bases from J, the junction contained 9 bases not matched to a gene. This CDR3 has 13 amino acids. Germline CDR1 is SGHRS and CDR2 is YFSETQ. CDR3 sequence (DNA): TGCGCCAGCAGCCTCGATACAGGGGGCCGGGCTTTCTTT. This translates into CASSLDTGGRAFF.